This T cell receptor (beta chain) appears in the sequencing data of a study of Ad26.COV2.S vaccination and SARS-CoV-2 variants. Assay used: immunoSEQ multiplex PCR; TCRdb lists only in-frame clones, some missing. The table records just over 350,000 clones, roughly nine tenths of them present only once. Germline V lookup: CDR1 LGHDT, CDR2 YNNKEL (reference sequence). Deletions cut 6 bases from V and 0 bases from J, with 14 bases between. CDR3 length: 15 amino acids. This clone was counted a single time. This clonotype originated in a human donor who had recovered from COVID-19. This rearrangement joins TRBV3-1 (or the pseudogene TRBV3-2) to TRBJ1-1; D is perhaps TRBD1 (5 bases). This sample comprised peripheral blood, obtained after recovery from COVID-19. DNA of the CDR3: TGTGCCAGCAGGCCCTGGGGGAATATGAACACTGAAGCTTTCTTT. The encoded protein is CASRPWGNMNTEAFF.